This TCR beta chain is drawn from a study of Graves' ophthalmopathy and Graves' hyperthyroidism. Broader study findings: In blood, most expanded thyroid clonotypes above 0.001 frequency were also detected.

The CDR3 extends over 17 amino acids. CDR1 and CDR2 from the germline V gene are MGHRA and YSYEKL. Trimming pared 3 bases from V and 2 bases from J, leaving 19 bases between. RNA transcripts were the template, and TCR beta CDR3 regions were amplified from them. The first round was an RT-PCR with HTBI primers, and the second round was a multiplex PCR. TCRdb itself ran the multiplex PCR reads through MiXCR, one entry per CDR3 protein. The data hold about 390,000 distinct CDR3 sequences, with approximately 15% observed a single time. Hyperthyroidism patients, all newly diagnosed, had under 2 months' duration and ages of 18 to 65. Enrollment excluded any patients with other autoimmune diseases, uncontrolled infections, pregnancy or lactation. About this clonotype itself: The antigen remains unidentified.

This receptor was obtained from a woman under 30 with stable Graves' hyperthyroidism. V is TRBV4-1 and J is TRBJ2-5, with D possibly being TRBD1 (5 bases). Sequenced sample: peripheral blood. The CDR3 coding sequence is TGCGCCAGCAGCCATTCCCTCTTGACAGCGCTTCAAGAGACCCAGTACTTC. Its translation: CASSHSLLTALQETQYF.